This TCR beta chain was profiled in a study of blood T cell repertoires in COVID-19. At the level of the study: The United States, Italy and Spain were the sources of the acute and convalescent COVID-19 samples. Sources were T cells, B-cell-depleted T cells, or PBMCs; the material itself was cDNA or gDNA.

The Seattle site enrolled patients during active infection and followed them longitudinally. This clone was recorded only once. Trimming at V came to 7 bases and at J to 5 bases, leaving 10 bases not matched to a gene. Germline V gene data show CDR1 as SNHLY and CDR2 as FYNNEI. The CDR3 is 15 residues long. Authors' methods: Reference gene primer amplification yielded estimated nucleated cell counts. Produced via immunoSEQ multiplex PCR; TCRdb's table is partial and in-frame only. V, J and clone size are taken as reported in that table, and D and trimming were inferred from the DNA itself. The table has about 160,000 clones, just under 90% seen once; the top ten hold approximately 10%.

This rearrangement joins TRBV2 to TRBJ2-3, with 9 bases aligning to TRBD1. This TCR came from a woman aged 65 to 85 with COVID-19, enrolled during active disease. Sequenced sample: peripheral blood. The CDR3 DNA reads as TGTGCCAGCACCCTACAGGGGGCGTCTATAGATACGCAGTATTTT. It translates to CASTLQGASIDTQYF.